This T cell receptor (beta chain) was recorded in a study of T cells after posttransplantation cyclophosphamide. Notes on the study in general: Later post-transplant blood repertoires were often dominated by donor CD8+ memory clones. Recipient CMV seropositivity and CMV reactivation strongly tracked TRB clonality. TRB overlap between skin or GI tissue T cells and blood was limited.

The V gene's germline CDR1 is MGHDK and CDR2 SYGVNS. The CDR3 length is 14 residues. This clone was recorded a few times. Its antigen is as yet unknown. The germline gene is not matched at one end of the junction; a read error may be the cause. Measured with immunoSEQ multiplex PCR; TCRdb has only the in-frame clones, and not every one. The profile covers tens of thousands of clones, none occurring a single time. The chain uses TRBV25-1 and TRBJ2-2; weak D call: TRBD2 (5 bases). The TCR comes from an older woman in good health, CMV-negative, and a related stem cell transplant donor. Sequenced input: PBMCs. The CDR3 coding sequence is TGTGCCAGCAGTGTAGTAGGCTTTAACCGGGGAGCTGTTTTT. It encodes CASSVVGFNRGAVF.